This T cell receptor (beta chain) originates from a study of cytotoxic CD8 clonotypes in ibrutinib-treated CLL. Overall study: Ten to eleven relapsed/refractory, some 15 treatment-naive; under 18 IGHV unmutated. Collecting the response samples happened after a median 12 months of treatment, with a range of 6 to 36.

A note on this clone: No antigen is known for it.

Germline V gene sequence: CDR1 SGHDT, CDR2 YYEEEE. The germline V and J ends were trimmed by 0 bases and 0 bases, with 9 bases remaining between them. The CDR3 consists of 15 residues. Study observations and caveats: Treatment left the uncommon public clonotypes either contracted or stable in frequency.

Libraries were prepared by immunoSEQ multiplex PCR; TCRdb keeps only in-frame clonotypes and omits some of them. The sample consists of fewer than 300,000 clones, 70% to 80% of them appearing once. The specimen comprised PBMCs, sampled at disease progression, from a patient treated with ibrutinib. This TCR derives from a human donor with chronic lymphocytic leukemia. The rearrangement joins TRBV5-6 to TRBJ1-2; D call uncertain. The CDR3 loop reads CASSLVGQTNYGYTF. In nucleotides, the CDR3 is TGTGCCAGCAGCTTGGTTGGGCAAACTAACTATGGCTACACCTTC.